The 28 T cell receptor beta chains below come from one sample, sequenced in a study of T cell changes during pregnancy in multiple sclerosis. Sequencing used immunoSEQ multiplex PCR; TCRdb keeps in-frame clones, though not all of them. The sample includes about 49,000 clones, roughly 94% of them seen just once. This specimen consisted of CD8+ T cells from peripheral blood mononuclear cells, obtained before pregnancy. Source of these receptors: a female donor with multiple sclerosis, enrolled in a pregnancy study.

The chain recombines TRBV7-9 with TRBJ1-2; D is uncertain. CDR3 size: 13 residues. CDR1 is SEHNR and CDR2 is FQNEAQ in the germline V gene (reference sequence). The V and J ends lost 5 bases and 4 bases respectively, with 11 bases between them. This CDR3 reads CASSLGMVYGYTF. The CDR3 bases are TGTGCCAGCAGCCTCGGGATGGTCTATGGCTACACCTTC.

V usage is TRBV19 and J usage is TRBJ2-3, with 7 positions matching TRBD1. Per germline, CDR1 LNHDA and CDR2 SQIVND (reference sequence). The V and J ends lost 5 bases and 1 base, in that order; junction bases with no gene match: 0. The CDR3 is made up of 13 amino acids. In DNA, the CDR3 is TGTGCCAGTAGTCAGGGGGGCACAGATACGCAGTATTTT. Its protein product is CASSQGGTDTQYF.

The CDR3 nucleotides are TGTGCCAGCTCCTTCCGGGGGTTGGGCTACGAGCAGTACTTC. Translation gives CASSFRGLGYEQYF. The chain carries TRBV28 and TRBJ2-7, with D perhaps matching TRBD2 (6 bases). CDR1 is MDHEN and CDR2 is SYDVKM in the germline V gene. Trimming took off 8 bases at V and 3 bases at J, with 17 bases between the two ends. The length of the CDR3 is 14 residues.

This chain uses TRBV27 with TRBJ2-7, with TRBD2 matching over 8 bases. There are 14 residues in the CDR3. Germline-derived CDR1 and CDR2 are MNHEY and SMNVEV (reference sequence). The V segment lost 2 bases and the J segment 6 bases; nucleotides outside the gene matches: 6. CDR3 sequence: CASSLGTGGREQYF. Here the CDR3 DNA reads TGTGCCAGCAGTTTAGGGACGGGGGGGCGCGAGCAGTACTTC.

This chain joins TRBV27 and TRBJ2-7; TRBD1 matches at 10 bases. Per germline, CDR1 MNHEY and CDR2 SMNVEV (reference sequence). CDR3 size: 16 residues. V was pared by 4 bases and J by 4 bases, with 10 bases of the junction left unmatched. The CDR3 DNA reads as TGTGCCAGCAGTTCGGTGACAGGGGGCCACCCTTACGAGCAGTACTTC. Translated, it gives CASSSVTGGHPYEQYF.

The V and J genes are TRBV4-3 and TRBJ2-1, with D unresolved. V was shortened by 0 bases and J by 8 bases, with 14 bases between the two germline ends. The CDR3 has 15 amino acids. Germline CDR1 and CDR2: LGHNA and YSLEER. The CDR3 loop is CASSQETAVEHEQFF. The CDR3 DNA sequence: TGCGCCAGCAGCCAAGAGACGGCAGTGGAGCATGAGCAGTTCTTC.

This clone is medium-sized by share. The CDR3 sequence: CASSPWTSGRETQYF. The CDR3 DNA follows: TGTGCCAGCAGCCCGTGGACTAGCGGGAGAGAGACCCAGTACTTC. V gene TRBV7-2 combines with J gene TRBJ2-5; 13 bases map to TRBD2. The CDR3 totals 15 residues. Germline loops: CDR1 SGHTA, CDR2 FQGNSA. V lost 5 bases, J lost 4 bases, and 4 bases stayed unmatched. The full variable domain, rest sourced from reference TRBV7-2 and TRBJ2-5, is GAGVSQSPSNKVTEKGKDVELRCDPISGHTALYWYRQSLGQGLEFLIYFQGNSAPDKSGLPSDRFSAERTGGSVSTLTIQRTQQEDSAVYLCASSPWTSGRETQYFGPGTRLLVL.

The CDR3 coding sequence is TGTGCCAGCAGTGATTTGACAGGGGGGCAAGAGACCCAGTACTTC. Translation gives CASSDLTGGQETQYF. The V and J genes are TRBV6-1 and TRBJ2-5; TRBD1 agrees at 9 bases. The CDR3 has 15 amino acids. Germline V gene sequence: CDR1 MNHNS, CDR2 SASEGT. The V gene end was trimmed by 3 bases and the J gene end by 2 bases; junction bases not matched to a gene: 4.

The genes are TRBV5-1 and TRBJ2-7; 10 bases map to TRBD2. The ends lost 1 base at V and 2 bases at J; junction bases unmatched: 9. CDR3 length equals 17 residues. Germline values: CDR1 SGHRS, CDR2 YFSETQ. The CDR3 is CASSLWPSGSGAYEQYF. CDR3 coding DNA: TGCGCCAGCAGCTTGTGGCCTAGCGGGAGTGGAGCCTACGAGCAGTACTTC.

The V call is TRBV4-3, the J call TRBJ1-1, with 7 bases lining up with TRBD1. Trimming at V came to 4 bases and at J to 1 base, leaving 9 bases not matched to a gene. Germline V gene sequence: CDR1 LGHNA, CDR2 YSLEER. This CDR3 comprises 16 residues. The CDR3 is CASSPFKGQENTEAFF. CDR3 nucleotide sequence: TGCGCCAGCAGCCCCTTCAAAGGACAGGAGAACACTGAAGCTTTCTTT.

The chain employs TRBV7-2 and TRBJ2-7; D perhaps matches TRBD2 (5 bases). Germline loops: CDR1 SGHTA, CDR2 FQGNSA. Trimming cost V 0 bases and J 1 base, with 7 bases left between them. The CDR3 runs 14 residues. The CDR3 sequence: CASSLAERSYEQYF. The CDR3 DNA is TGTGCCAGCAGCTTAGCAGAGCGGTCCTACGAGCAGTACTTC. The full variable domain, in which reference TRBV7-2 and TRBJ2-7 provide the parts outside the CDR3, is GAGVSQSPSNKVTEKGKDVELRCDPISGHTALYWYRQSLGQGLEFLIYFQGNSAPDKSGLPSDRFSAERTGGSVSTLTIQRTQQEDSAVYLCASSLAERSYEQYFGPGTRLTVT.

V is TRBV6-5 and J is TRBJ1-1; 8 bases are a match to TRBD1. The germline gives CDR1 MNHEY, CDR2 SVGAGI. The J segment lost 5 bases and the V segment lost 7 bases, leaving 9 bases of the junction unmatched. This CDR3 contains 14 residues. In DNA form, the CDR3 reads TGTGCCAGCACCCCCGACAGGGGCGGAACTGAAGCTTTCTTT. This sequence encodes CASTPDRGGTEAFF.

The V and J genes are TRBV27 and TRBJ1-1, with 7 bases fitting TRBD1. Germline CDR1 reads MNHEY; CDR2 reads SMNVEV (reference sequence). J lost 4 bases, V lost 2 bases, and 7 bases had no gene match. The CDR3 is 15 residues long. CDR3 bases: TGTGCCAGCAGTTTAAGTCAGGCAGGGGGCACTGAAGCTTTCTTT. Translated: CASSLSQAGGTEAFF.

The CDR3 loop is CASTPRAGRNQPQHF. The CDR3, as DNA: TGTGCCAGCACCCCGCGAGCTGGGCGCAATCAGCCCCAGCATTTT. V gene TRBV27 combines with J gene TRBJ1-5, with D hard to call. The CDR3 is 15 residues long. CDR1 and CDR2 from the germline V gene are MNHEY and SMNVEV (reference sequence). Trimming left V 7 bases short and J 2 bases short, with 15 bases between.

The J gene is TRBJ2-7, the V gene TRBV6-1; a possible D gene is TRBD2 (5 bases). V was pared by 3 bases and J by 0 bases, with 12 bases between. Germline values: CDR1 MNHNS, CDR2 SASEGT. CDR3 size: 15 residues. CDR3 sequence: CASSDRTPSSYEQYF. As DNA, the CDR3 is TGTGCCAGCAGTGATCGGACTCCGAGCTCCTACGAGCAGTACTTC.

The CDR3: CATSSRGLGEKLFF. The CDR3 region has the DNA TGTGCCACCAGCAGTCGAGGGTTGGGGGAAAAACTGTTTTTT. The chain combines TRBV15 with TRBJ1-4; D gene uncertain. CDR1 and CDR2 from the germline V gene are LNHNV and YYDKDF (reference sequence). The CDR3 is made up of 14 amino acids. V was shortened by 3 bases and J by 8 bases, with 13 bases between the two germline ends. Variable domain in full (rest from reference TRBV15 and TRBJ1-4): DAMVIQNPRYQVTQFGKPVTLSCSQTLNHNVMYWYQQKSSQAPKLLFHYYDKDFNNEADTPDNFQSRRPNTSFCFLDIRSPGLGDTAMYLCATSSRGLGEKLFFGSGTQLSVL.

The rearrangement joins TRBV27 to TRBJ2-4; D unclear. There are 13 residues in the CDR3. Germline CDR1 MNHEY, CDR2 SMNVEV (reference sequence). With 4 bases removed from V and 2 bases from J, the gap between germline ends came to 6 bases. In DNA form, the CDR3 reads TGTGCCAGCAGTTCCACATCCAAAAACATTCAGTACTTC. Its translation is CASSSTSKNIQYF.

The rearrangement uses TRBV6-1 and TRBJ2-1; 9 positions agree with TRBD1. The CDR3 is 15 amino acids. The V gene end was trimmed by 3 bases and the J gene end by 4 bases; junction bases not matched to a gene: 4. Germline CDR1 is MNHNS and CDR2 is SASEGT. In nucleotides, the CDR3 is TGTGCCAGCAGTGATACAGGGGGCCTATACAATGAGCAGTTCTTC. Protein: CASSDTGGLYNEQFF.

The chain employs TRBV18 and TRBJ1-2; D is unresolved. Looked up from germline, CDR1 is KGHSH and CDR2 is LQKENI. The CDR3 extends over 14 amino acids. V lost 2 bases to trimming and J lost 1 base, with 8 bases between them. The CDR3 spells CASSPFEGNYGYTF. In nucleotides, the CDR3 is TGTGCCAGCTCACCATTCGAGGGTAACTATGGCTACACCTTC.

The genes are TRBV27 and TRBJ2-7, with TRBD2 identical over 13 bases. This CDR3 has 14 residues. Trimming removed 1 base from V and 6 bases from J; junction bases left unmatched: 0. The germline gives CDR1 MNHEY, CDR2 SMNVEV (reference sequence). In nucleotides, the CDR3 is TGTGCCAGCAGTTTATGGACTAGCGGGGGCGAGCAGTACTTC. Translated, it gives CASSLWTSGGEQYF.

This clone has just one count. V is TRBV5-1 and J is TRBJ2-2; D not certain. The CDR3 is 14 residues long. V dropped 2 bases and J dropped 0 bases, with 5 bases sitting between them. The germline V gene encodes CDR1 SGHRS and CDR2 YFSETQ. The CDR3 reads CASSFYSNTGELFF. CDR3 bases: TGCGCCAGCAGCTTTTACTCGAACACCGGGGAGCTGTTTTTT. The full variable domain, rest sourced from reference TRBV5-1 and TRBJ2-2, is KAGVTQTPRYLIKTRGQQVTLSCSPISGHRSVSWYQQTPGQGLQFLFEYFSETQRNKGNFPGRFSGRQFSNSRSEMNVSTLELGDSALYLCASSFYSNTGELFFGEGSRLTVL.

As regards this clone: Other DNA sequences in the sample encode the same CDR3. The DNA for the CDR3 is TGTGCCAGCAGCGGGACTAGCGGGAGTCACGAGCAGTACTTC. Translating it yields CASSGTSGSHEQYF. V gene TRBV2 combines with J gene TRBJ2-7, with 14 bases identical to TRBD2. Germline CDR1 SNHLY, CDR2 FYNNEI. There are 14 residues in the CDR3. V was clipped by 6 bases and J by 5 bases; unmatched bases: 3.

Only one count was recorded for this clone. The chain uses TRBV9 and TRBJ1-2; 10 bases fit TRBD1. The junction had 11 bases not matched to a gene; V was cut back by 4 bases and J by 8 bases. The CDR3 is made up of 15 amino acids. CDR1 is SGDLS, CDR2 YYNGEE, per germline. This chain's CDR3 is CASSLGQGFGSGYTF. The DNA for the CDR3 is TGTGCCAGCAGCTTGGGACAGGGGTTCGGAAGCGGCTACACCTTC.

The CDR3 here is CASSGRENTDTQYF. The CDR3 bases are TGTGCCAGCAGTGGTCGGGAGAACACAGATACGCAGTATTTT. The genes are TRBV6-5 and TRBJ2-3; D may be TRBD2 (6 bases). The germline V gene has CDR1 MNHEY and CDR2 SVGAGI. V was clipped by 5 bases and J by 2 bases, with 11 bases between them. CDR3 size: 14 residues.

A single count supports this clone. This chain connects TRBV27 to TRBJ2-1; TRBD2 matches 9 bases. CDR3 length: 17 residues. Germline CDR1 reads MNHEY; CDR2 reads SMNVEV (reference sequence). V gave up 2 bases and J gave up 6 bases; unmatched junction bases: 11. CDR3 DNA sequence: TGTGCCAGCAGTTTACGCCCCGGGGGTAGCGGGAGCAATGAGCAGTTCTTC. Translation gives CASSLRPGGSGSNEQFF.

The rearrangement uses TRBV27 and TRBJ2-3; D is uncertain. V shed 2 bases and J shed 3 bases, with 12 bases lying between them. Germline V lookup: CDR1 MNHEY, CDR2 SMNVEV (reference sequence). The CDR3 length is 15 residues. This CDR3 reads CASSLLGTATDTQYF. As DNA, the CDR3 is TGTGCCAGCAGTTTACTAGGCACGGCAACAGATACGCAGTATTTT.

This chain links TRBV9 with TRBJ2-7, with D uncertain. Germline CDR1 is SGDLS and CDR2 is YYNGEE. This CDR3 contains 13 residues. The V end was cut by 4 bases, the J end by 3 bases, with 11 bases between. DNA of the CDR3: TGTGCCAGCAGCCCCCCCTCGGGCTACGAGCAGTACTTC. Its translation: CASSPPSGYEQYF. Combining the CDR3 with reference TRBV9 and TRBJ2-7 gives the whole variable domain DSGVTQTPKHLITATGQRVTLRCSPRSGDLSVYWYQQSLDQGLQFLIQYYNGEERAKGNILERFSAQQFPDLHSELNLSSLELGDSALYFCASSPPSGYEQYFGPGTRLTVT.

The rearrangement joins TRBV10-3 to TRBJ2-7; TRBD2 aligns across 8 bases. Germline assignment: CDR1 ENHRY and CDR2 SYGVKD. CDR3 length: 13 amino acids. With V trimmed by 5 bases and J by 5 bases, 5 bases remained unmatched. In DNA form, the CDR3 reads TGTGCCATCAGTTGGACGGGGGGGGACGAGCAGTACTTC. It specifies CAISWTGGDEQYF.